The 5 T cell receptor beta chains in this list originate from one sample, sequenced in a study of blood T cell repertoires in COVID-19 (dated by TCRdb to the early 2020s). The library relied on the immunoSEQ multiplex PCR assay. This is the immuneACCESS table as TCRdb keeps it, with only in-frame sequences that have V and J called. A part of the clones is gone; compared with another copy, unresolved V genes explain less than half, and the rest is unexplained. Present in this sample are under 350,000 clones, around four fifths of which were seen just once. The ten largest account for over 9% of the sample. The sample was peripheral blood. These receptor sequences come from a woman between 50 and 59 years old who had recovered from COVID-19.

The V gene is TRBV6-5, the J gene TRBJ2-7; D possibly corresponds to TRBD1 (6 bases). The germline CDR1 and CDR2 sequences are MNHEY and SVGAGI. V was cut by 6 bases and J by 5 bases, with 20 bases left in between. This CDR3 comprises 15 residues. CDR3 DNA sequence: TGTGCCAGCAGAACTACAGGGATTGCGTTCCACGAGCAGTACTTC. Encoded protein: CASRTTGIAFHEQYF.

The chain carries TRBV6-2 or TRBV6-3 and TRBJ1-5, with D tentatively TRBD1 (5 bases). This CDR3 region has 18 residues. Germline CDR1 reads MNHEY; CDR2 reads SVGEGT. Trimming removed 6 bases from V and 1 base from J, with 22 bases in between. The CDR3, as DNA: TGTGCCAGCAGCCCCTACATGCAGGGATTGGGGAGCAATCAGCCCCAGCATTTT. Its protein is CASSPYMQGLGSNQPQHF.

J is TRBJ2-5 and V is TRBV2, with 7 bases that match TRBD2. The germline CDR1 and CDR2 sequences are SNHLY and FYNNEI. CDR3 length equals 17 residues. J was trimmed by 1 base and V by 5 bases; bases with no gene match: 13. CDR3 coding DNA: TGTGCCAGCAGTAAGTCCCGAGAAGCGGGGCTCCAAGAGACCCAGTACTTC. Protein product: CASSKSREAGLQETQYF.

The chain employs TRBV27 and TRBJ1-2, with D possibly matching TRBD1 (6 bases). Trimming shortened V by 2 bases and J by 4 bases, and 8 bases separated the two germline ends. Germline assignment: CDR1 MNHEY and CDR2 SMNVEV (reference sequence). The CDR3 has 13 residues. The CDR3 region is CASSLTGPYGYTF. The CDR3 DNA follows: TGTGCCAGCAGTTTAACAGGGCCCTATGGCTACACCTTC.

A single count supports this clone. The chain recombines TRBV5-4 with TRBJ2-1, with 7 positions matching TRBD2. The CDR3 is 14 residues long. V was clipped by 4 bases and J by 3 bases; unmatched bases: 4. CDR1 and CDR2 (germline): SGHNT, YYREEE (reference sequence). The CDR3 loop reads CASSPLADYNEQFF. In DNA, the CDR3 is TGTGCCAGCAGCCCGCTAGCGGACTACAATGAGCAGTTCTTC.